This entry concerns a single T cell receptor (beta chain). This sample was included in a study of blood T cell repertoires in COVID-19. Background on the study: COVID-19 samples, acute and convalescent, were from the United States, Italy and Spain. Sources were T cells, B-cell-depleted T cells, or PBMCs; the material itself was cDNA or gDNA.

The data were produced by immunoSEQ multiplex PCR, yet TCRdb's version contains in-frame clones alone and is incomplete. The profile shows 150,000 or so clones, about 90% of them singletons. The CDR3 is 14 residues long. CDR1 is MDHEN, CDR2 SYDVKM, per germline. Trimming cost V 2 bases and J 3 bases, with 10 bases left between them. The sequence derives from a man in his forties or fifties with acute or convalescent COVID-19. The specimen was peripheral blood. The chain recombines TRBV28 with TRBJ2-5; D perhaps matches TRBD2 (6 bases). This CDR3 is CASSLAGGEETQYF. CDR3 sequence (DNA): TGTGCCAGCAGTTTAGCCGGCGGGGAAGAGACCCAGTACTTC.